This T cell receptor (beta chain) is drawn from a study of CXCR3-negative and CXCR3-positive naive CD8 T cells. Study summary: Libraries each contributed about 1.5 +/- 0.3 million TRB reads, for roughly 140 million in total. Study results and caveats: Memory cells diverged, while naive CXCR3-positive and CXCR3-negative cells had similar TRBV-TRBJ usage. A higher hydrophobicity marked the TRB CDR3s of CXCR3-positive naive cells versus CXCR3-negative naive cells. Much lower diversity was found in memory CD8+ cells, while both naive subsets had comparably high diversity.

The CDR3 is 14 residues long. CDR1 is SQVTM and CDR2 is ANQGSEA in the germline V gene. On this clonotype: The antigen is unknown.

By phenotype, naive CD8+ T cells were CD45RO-CCR7+CD27+CD95-. Each TRB cDNA library was prepared by 5' RACE (with UMI labels). One entry per CDR3 protein, without DNA, is what TCRdb gives after re-calling the 5' RACE reads. The sample table sets out tens of thousands of distinct CDR3 sequences. Sequenced sample: naive CXCR3+ CD8+ T cells from blood. Documented subset: CD45RO-CCR7+CD27+CD95- naive CD8+ T cells expressing CXCR3 (TNR3+). The source is a human donor in good health. Some clones in this sample may be carry-over from other donors' samples. The V gene is TRBV29-1, the J gene TRBJ2-5; the TCRdb D gene call, TRBD1, has no DNA to confirm it. The CDR3 region is CSVASRDSEETQYF.